One sample yielded the 15 T cell receptor beta chains listed below, sequenced in a study of blood T cell repertoires in COVID-19. Using immunoSEQ multiplex PCR, the repertoire was profiled, and TCRdb retains in-frame clones only, with some absent. The data show roughly 150,000 clones, roughly 80% seen once. Sequencing was performed on peripheral blood. These receptors originate from an elderly woman with acute or convalescent COVID-19.

The chain is built from TRBV7-2 and TRBJ2-3, with 8 bases fitting TRBD2. The germline V gene encodes CDR1 SGHTA and CDR2 FQGNSA. The CDR3 is 16 residues long. V shed 0 bases and J 1 base; nucleotides not matched to a gene: 3. CDR3 region: CASSLAVSGGTDTQYF. In DNA, the CDR3 is TGTGCCAGCAGCTTAGCCGTTAGCGGGGGCACAGATACGCAGTATTTT.

V is TRBV2 and J is TRBJ1-1; D gene uncertain. Between the trimmed V and J ends, which lost 2 bases and 1 base, there was a span of 5 bases. Per germline, CDR1 SNHLY and CDR2 FYNNEI. This CDR3 comprises 13 residues. The CDR3: CASSERWNTEAFF. The CDR3 DNA is TGTGCCAGCAGTGAACGTTGGAACACTGAAGCTTTCTTT.

As regards this clone: The same CDR3 also results from other DNA sequences found in this sample. The chain has TRBV5-1 and TRBJ1-2; 8 bases map to TRBD1. Trimming cost V 4 bases and J 3 bases; bases outside gene matches: 5. CDR1 and CDR2 (germline): SGHRS, YFSETQ. There are 14 residues in the CDR3. The CDR3 protein is CASSPGQGHYGYTF. The DNA of the CDR3 is TGCGCCAGCAGCCCTGGACAGGGCCACTATGGCTACACCTTC.

V is TRBV9 and J is TRBJ2-2; no clear D gene. V lost 0 bases to trimming and J lost 1 base, with 7 bases between them. The CDR3 covers 15 residues. Per the germline V gene, CDR1 is SGDLS and CDR2 is YYNGEE. CDR3 loop: CASSVAFGNTGELFF. The CDR3 DNA sequence: TGTGCCAGCAGCGTAGCTTTCGGGAACACCGGGGAGCTGTTTTTT.

CDR3 region: CASKTVNTEAFF. The CDR3, as DNA: TGTGCCAGCAAAACGGTGAACACTGAAGCTTTCTTT. This chain joins TRBV6-5 and TRBJ1-1; D is undetermined. This CDR3 comprises 12 residues. Germline lookup yields CDR1 MNHEY and CDR2 SVGAGI. The V and J ends lost 7 bases and 0 bases respectively, with 6 bases between them.

This rearrangement joins TRBV7-3 to TRBJ2-5; 9 bases fit TRBD1. With 5 bases clipped from V and 2 bases from J, the junction kept 6 bases outside the gene matches. The V gene's germline CDR1 is SGHTA and CDR2 FQGTGA. The CDR3 has 15 residues. Here the CDR3 DNA reads TGTGCCAGCAGCGAGGGGGGACAGGGACAAGAGACCCAGTACTTC. It translates to CASSEGGQGQETQYF.

J is TRBJ2-7 and V is TRBV5-1; a possible D gene is TRBD1 (7 bases). CDR3 length: 16 residues. Germline V gives CDR1 SGHRS, CDR2 YFSETQ. V was clipped by 3 bases and J by 4 bases, with 20 bases between them. CDR3 residues: CASSWDAGGTKYEQYF. CDR3 nucleotide sequence: TGCGCCAGCAGCTGGGACGCAGGGGGGACAAAATACGAGCAGTACTTC. Using reference TRBV5-1 and TRBJ2-7 for the parts outside the CDR3, the full variable domain is KAGVTQTPRYLIKTRGQQVTLSCSPISGHRSVSWYQQTPGQGLQFLFEYFSETQRNKGNFPGRFSGRQFSNSRSEMNVSTLELGDSALYLCASSWDAGGTKYEQYFGPGTRLTVT.

The chain has TRBV7-2 and TRBJ2-7; 11 bases are a match to TRBD2. J lost 6 bases, V lost 5 bases, and 6 bases had no gene match. This CDR3 spans 14 amino acids. CDR1 is SGHTA and CDR2 is FQGNSA in the germline V gene. The CDR3 region has the DNA TGTGCCAGCAGCCGCCCACTAGCGGGAGCCGAGCAGTACTTC. Amino acids: CASSRPLAGAEQYF.

The chain recombines TRBV6-5 with TRBJ2-7; D might be TRBD2 (6 bases). Germline V gives CDR1 MNHEY, CDR2 SVGAGI. The CDR3 sequence is 16 residues long. Trimming left V 0 bases short and J 5 bases short, with 17 bases between. The CDR3 bases are TGTGCCAGCAGTTACTCGAGGGGCGGGGCGATCCACGAGCAGTACTTC. Translating gives CASSYSRGGAIHEQYF.

This chain uses TRBV19 with TRBJ1-2; 9 positions match TRBD1. V gave up 5 bases and J gave up 7 bases; unmatched junction bases: 5. Germline V gene data show CDR1 as LNHDA and CDR2 as SQIVND (reference sequence). This CDR3 comprises 13 residues. CDR3 sequence (DNA): TGTGCCAGTAGTGGACAGGGGCGCGGTGGCTACACCTTC. Translation: CASSGQGRGGYTF.

The chain employs TRBV28 and TRBJ2-6; D is unclear. The length of the CDR3 is 16 residues. Trimming pared 6 bases from V and 0 bases from J, leaving 12 bases between. Per the germline V gene, CDR1 is MDHEN and CDR2 is SYDVKM. For the CDR3, the DNA is TGTGCCAGCAGCCGGAACAGCCTCTCTGGGGCCAACGTCCTGACTTTC. This gives the protein CASSRNSLSGANVLTF.

The chain links TRBV11-2 to TRBJ1-3; D is uncertain. CDR1 and CDR2 (germline): SGHAT, FQNNGV. The CDR3 runs to 17 residues. V was cut by 1 base and J by 4 bases, with 17 bases left in between. This CDR3 is CASSLVAGLSSGNTIYF. In DNA, the CDR3 is TGTGCCAGCAGCTTAGTGGCAGGACTGTCCTCCGGAAACACCATATATTTT.

The chain couples TRBV5-4 to TRBJ1-2; maybe TRBD1 (5 bases). Trimming shortened V by 4 bases and J by 8 bases, and 15 bases separated the two germline ends. Looked up from germline, CDR1 is SGHNT and CDR2 is YYREEE (reference sequence). There are 13 residues in the CDR3. In DNA, the CDR3 is TGTGCCAGCAGCCACACCAGGGTTGGGGGCTACACCTTC. It codes for CASSHTRVGGYTF.

The chain joins TRBV24-1 to TRBJ2-2; TRBD2 matches at 8 bases. Germline CDR1 and CDR2: KGHDR and SFDVKD. The J segment lost 4 bases and the V segment lost 3 bases, leaving 15 bases of the junction unmatched. This CDR3 has 19 residues. The CDR3 spells CATSDPSTAGGYRTGELFF. CDR3 sequence (DNA): TGTGCCACCAGTGATCCCTCGACGGCGGGGGGCTATCGCACCGGGGAGCTGTTTTTT.

The chain recombines TRBV5-8 with TRBJ1-3; perhaps TRBD1 as D (5 bases). The CDR3 consists of 15 residues. Germline V CDR1 and CDR2: SGHTS, YDEGEE. Deletions cut 1 base from V and 0 bases from J, with 8 bases between. The CDR3 region is CASSLQGLSGNTIYF. The CDR3 DNA sequence: TGTGCCAGCAGCTTGCAGGGCCTCTCTGGAAACACCATATATTTT.